What follows describes a single T cell receptor (beta chain). What it recognizes is unknown. This record comes from a study of a mutant IDH1 vaccine in newly diagnosed glioma. Overall study context: Investigators started vaccination 4-6 weeks after radiotherapy alone, or with temozolomide cycles.

As for time point: week 35, safety follow-up. Vaccination used 300 ug of mutant IDH1 20-mer peptide per dose, with topical imiquimod. The CDR3 extends over 14 amino acids. Per germline, CDR1 SGHDT and CDR2 YYEEEE. V was clipped by 4 bases and J by 0 bases, with 10 bases between them. The method was immunoSEQ multiplex PCR; TCRdb's version includes in-frame clones alone and lacks a portion of them. The sample yields over 30,000 clones, around 79% seen once. The rearrangement links TRBV5-6 to TRBJ2-5; D tentatively fits TRBD1 or TRBD2 (6 bases each). The source of this sequence is a woman under 40 with glioma. Some clones in this sample may be carry-over from other donors' samples. Sequenced here: PBMCs, sampled from a glioma patient whose treatment included an IDH1 peptide vaccine. Here the CDR3 reads CASSRGGHQETQYF. Here the CDR3 DNA reads TGTGCCAGCAGCCGTGGGGGGCACCAAGAGACCCAGTACTTC.